This passage covers 10 T cell receptor beta chains from one sample sequenced in a study of neurological immune-mediated disorders. TCRdb processed the 5' RACE reads anew with MiXCR; each CDR3 protein has one entry. The data show 45,000 or so distinct CDR3 sequences, 3% seen once. The specimen sequenced was PBMCs. The receptors here all came from a woman aged 45-60 years with multiple sclerosis.

At least ten counts were recorded for this clonotype. The chain is built from TRBV7-2 and TRBJ1-5, with TRBD1 identical over 8 bases. V lost 2 bases and J lost 4; bases outside the gene matches: 7. This CDR3 has 16 residues. Germline V gene lookup returns CDR1 SGHTA and CDR2 FQGNSA. The CDR3 bases are TGTGCCAGCAGCTTACAGGGCACAGGGGGGAATCAGCCCCAGCATTTT. It yields the protein CASSLQGTGGNQPQHF.

This clonotype has ten or more counts. The gene calls are TRBV5-1 and TRBJ1-1; D remains ambiguous. CDR1 and CDR2 (germline): SGHRS, YFSETQ. The CDR3 covers 14 residues. V was pared by 0 bases and J by 0 bases, with 6 bases between. The CDR3 loop is CASSLDTMNTEAFF. CDR3 in DNA: TGCGCCAGCAGCTTGGACACAATGAACACTGAAGCTTTCTTT.

In its sample, this clonotype was seen many times. The chain combines TRBV28 with TRBJ2-7; 11 bases are shared with TRBD2. With 1 base clipped from V and 7 bases from J, the junction kept 9 bases outside the gene matches. Germline loops: CDR1 MDHEN, CDR2 SYDVKM. The CDR3 runs to 16 residues. CDR3 nucleotide sequence: TGTGCCAGCAGTTTATCCTCTAGCGGGAGGCTTGGTGAGCAGTACTTC. It specifies CASSLSSSGRLGEQYF.

Ten or more counts support this clonotype. The chain has TRBV20-1 and TRBJ2-3, with 9 positions matching TRBD1. The length of the CDR3 is 12 residues. V was clipped by 3 bases and J by 10 bases; unmatched bases: 5. CDR1 and CDR2 from the germline V gene are DFQATT and SNEGSKA (reference sequence). The CDR3 protein is CSARIQGAPQYF. The CDR3 region has the DNA TGCAGTGCTAGGATACAGGGGGCACCGCAGTATTTT.

This clonotype appeared many times. CDR3 in amino acids: CASSPLGEQYF. For the CDR3, the DNA is TGTGCCAGCAGCCCGTTGGGCGAGCAGTACTTC. J is TRBJ2-7 and V is TRBV7-9, with D uncertain. V was trimmed by 5 bases and J by 6 bases, leaving 8 bases between them. In germline, CDR1 is SEHNR, CDR2 FQNEAQ (reference sequence). This CDR3 region has 11 residues.

This clonotype appeared a few times. The CDR3 coding sequence is TGTGCCAGCAGCTGGGGACAGAACGGTGAGCAGTTCTTC. It yields the protein CASSWGQNGEQFF. The chain uses TRBV5-6 and TRBJ2-1, with 7 positions matching TRBD1. V was pared by 3 bases and J by 9 bases, with 6 bases of the junction left unmatched. Germline CDR1 SGHDT, CDR2 YYEEEE. This CDR3 comprises 13 residues.

This clonotype was recorded at least ten times. V usage is TRBV5-4 and J usage is TRBJ2-3, with 9 positions matching TRBD2. This CDR3 contains 16 residues. V gave up 3 bases and J gave up 3 bases; unmatched junction bases: 8. From germline, CDR1 is SGHNT and CDR2 YYREEE (reference sequence). The CDR3 coding sequence is TGTGCCAGCAGCTCCGGGTTAGCGGGAGAAACAGATACGCAGTATTTT. It codes for CASSSGLAGETDTQYF. The full variable domain, completed using reference TRBV5-4 and TRBJ2-3, is ETGVTQSPTHLIKTRGQQVTLRCSSQSGHNTVSWYQQALGQGPQFIFQYYREEENGRGNFPPRFSGLQFPNYSSELNVNALELDDSALYLCASSSGLAGETDTQYFGPGTRLTVL.

This clonotype was seen repeatedly, ten times or more. The chain is built from TRBV7-2 and TRBJ1-1; D might be TRBD1 (6 bases). The length of the CDR3 is 13 residues. V lost 7 bases, J lost 3 bases, and 12 bases lay in between. The germline V gene encodes CDR1 SGHTA and CDR2 FQGNSA. CDR3 protein: CASTDTGYTEAFF. DNA of the CDR3: TGTGCCAGCACCGATACAGGGTACACTGAAGCTTTCTTT.

This clonotype was picked up many times. CDR3 loop: CSAIKTEHMGETQYF. The CDR3 coding sequence is TGCAGTGCTATCAAAACGGAGCATATGGGAGAGACCCAGTACTTC. This sequence joins TRBV20-1 and TRBJ2-5; D remains unclear. CDR1 DFQATT and CDR2 SNEGSKA come from the germline V gene (reference sequence). CDR3 length: 15 residues. The V end was cut by 4 bases, the J end by 4 bases, with 19 bases between.

The table lists this clonotype with many counts. This rearrangement joins TRBV20-1 to TRBJ2-1, with D perhaps being TRBD1 or TRBD2 (5 bases each). The germline V gene encodes CDR1 DFQATT and CDR2 SNEGSKA (reference sequence). Trimming left V 5 bases short and J 8 bases short, with 16 bases between. The CDR3 consists of 13 residues. The CDR3, as DNA: TGCAGTGCTCCGGGACGCGGTTCCGATGAGCAGTTCTTC. This translates into CSAPGRGSDEQFF.